Shown below are 28 T cell receptor beta chains from a single sample sequenced in a study of response to subunit inactivated influenza vaccine. Each CDR3 protein is one row after TCRdb ran MiXCR on the RT-PCR reads. The data hold hundreds of thousands of distinct CDR3 sequences, with about 20% observed a single time. Sequenced here: PBMCs from blood, sampled 21 months after vaccination. These receptors all come from a man aged 50 to 69 who received an inactivated influenza vaccine.

The sample holds a few counts of this clonotype. The chain employs TRBV29-1 and TRBJ2-5; unclear D gene. The CDR3 runs to 11 residues. Germline V gives CDR1 SQVTM, CDR2 ANQGSEA. The V end lost 2 bases, the J end lost 4 bases, and 5 bases lay between the germline ends. The chain's CDR3 is CSVERRETQYF. CDR3 coding DNA: TGCAGCGTTGAAAGGCGAGAGACCCAGTACTTC. Drawing the rest from reference TRBV29-1 and TRBJ2-5, the complete variable domain is SAVISQKPSRDICQRGTSLTIQCQVDSQVTMMFWYRQQPGQSLTLIATANQGSEATYESGFVIDKFPISRPNLTFSTLTVSNMSPEDSSIYLCSVERRETQYFGPGTRLLVL.

As concerns this clonotype: This may be a read error, as it is one base from a much larger clone. CDR3 sequence: CASSRSARGSYNSPLQF. The CDR3 DNA reads as TGTGCCAGCAGTCGGAGCGCGAGGGGCTCCTATAATTCACCCCTCCAATTT. V and J are TRBV27 and TRBJ1-6; perhaps TRBD1 as D (5 bases). The CDR3 runs 17 residues. CDR1 is MNHEY, CDR2 SMNVEV, per germline (reference sequence).

The genes are TRBV6-2 or TRBV6-3 and TRBJ2-1; the D gene could be TRBD1 or TRBD2 (5 bases each). Per germline, CDR1 MNHEY and CDR2 SVGEGT. V lost 4 bases and J lost 4, with 17 bases in between. The CDR3 sequence is 16 residues long. In DNA, the CDR3 is TGTGCCAGCAGTTCCACCGGGGCCGGGCGTTACAATGAGCAGTTCTTC. Translation: CASSSTGAGRYNEQFF.

This clonotype has ten or more counts. V gene TRBV7-2 combines with J gene TRBJ2-7; no reliable D call. CDR1 is SGHTA and CDR2 is FQGNSA in the germline V gene. V was pared by 4 bases and J by 6 bases, with 22 bases between. CDR3 length: 16 amino acids. This CDR3 reads CASSSTLWETGGEQYF. Here the CDR3 DNA reads TGTGCCAGCAGCTCAACATTGTGGGAAACGGGTGGCGAGCAGTACTTC. Full variable domain (remainder filled in from reference TRBV7-2 and TRBJ2-7): GAGVSQSPSNKVTEKGKDVELRCDPISGHTALYWYRQSLGQGLEFLIYFQGNSAPDKSGLPSDRFSAERTGGSVSTLTIQRTQQEDSAVYLCASSSTLWETGGEQYFGPGTRLTVT.

In this sample, this clonotype turned up a few times. The chain recombines TRBV29-1 with TRBJ1-2, with no clear D. The CDR3 is 12 residues long. CDR1 SQVTM and CDR2 ANQGSEA come from the germline V gene. V lost 4 bases, J lost 5 bases, and 11 bases lay in between. CDR3 amino acids: CSVVERTYGYTF. The CDR3 nucleotides read TGCAGCGTTGTCGAACGGACTTATGGCTACACCTTC.

This clonotype occurred a few times. This sequence joins TRBV27 and TRBJ1-5; D remains ambiguous. The germline V gene has CDR1 MNHEY and CDR2 SMNVEV (reference sequence). V was cut by 5 bases and J by 9 bases, with 14 bases left in between. The CDR3 spans 13 residues. For the CDR3, the DNA is TGTGCCAGCAGTCAAACCGGGCCTACGCCCCAGCATTTT. Its translation: CASSQTGPTPQHF.

This clonotype was seen at least ten times. This rearrangement joins TRBV6-2 or TRBV6-3 to TRBJ1-2; tentative D call: TRBD1 (5 bases). The CDR3 totals 13 residues. The V end lost 6 bases, the J end lost 4 bases, and 12 bases lay between the germline ends. Germline V gene lookup returns CDR1 MNHEY and CDR2 SVGEGT. The CDR3 protein is CASSGGGIYGYTF. Written as DNA, the CDR3 is TGTGCCAGCAGCGGGGGAGGAATCTATGGCTACACCTTC.

The gene calls are TRBV28 and TRBJ1-1; TRBD1 matches at 10 bases. Losses at the gene ends were 6 bases for V and 5 bases for J; bases not matched to a gene: 9. The CDR3 loop spans 15 amino acids. Germline V gene data show CDR1 as MDHEN and CDR2 as SYDVKM. CDR3 DNA sequence: TGTGCCAGCAGACGATGGACAGGGGGTAGGACTGAAGCTTTCTTT. Translation gives CASRRWTGGRTEAFF.

This clonotype has at least ten counts. The genes are TRBV7-9 and TRBJ1-2; D not resolved. V was clipped by 7 bases and J by 0 bases, with 12 bases between them. Germline V CDR1 and CDR2: SEHNR, FQNEAQ (reference sequence). The CDR3 contains 14 residues. The CDR3 DNA sequence: TGTGCCAGCATCCAGACATCCCCTAACTATGGCTACACCTTC. Encoded protein: CASIQTSPNYGYTF.

The CDR3 loop is CSARPGQRYEQYF. The CDR3 nucleotides read TGCAGTGCTAGACCGGGACAGAGATACGAGCAGTACTTC. The chain recombines TRBV20-1 with TRBJ2-7; TRBD1 matches at 7 bases. Trimming at V came to 2 bases and at J to 4 bases, leaving 5 bases not matched to a gene. The germline gives CDR1 DFQATT, CDR2 SNEGSKA (reference sequence). The CDR3 contains 13 residues.

This clonotype was recorded once. This chain joins TRBV11-2 and TRBJ2-2, with no clear D. The V and J ends lost 0 bases and 0 bases respectively, with 11 bases between them. Germline V lookup: CDR1 SGHAT, CDR2 FQNNGV. This CDR3 is built from 17 residues. The CDR3 region has the DNA TGTGCCAGCAGCTTAGAATTCTACAGAGCGAACACCGGGGAGCTGTTTTTT. It is translated as CASSLEFYRANTGELFF.

The V gene is TRBV11-3, the J gene TRBJ2-5; D uncertain. CDR1 SGHNT and CDR2 YENEEA come from the germline V gene. The V end lost 0 bases, the J end lost 1 base, and 0 bases lay between the germline ends. The CDR3 has 12 residues. The CDR3 nucleotides read TGTGCCAGCAGCTTAGACCAAGAGACCCAGTACTTC. It encodes CASSLDQETQYF.

This clonotype was observed a handful of times. The rearrangement joins TRBV20-1 to TRBJ1-2; 7 nucleotides line up with TRBD1. Germline CDR1 is DFQATT and CDR2 is SNEGSKA (reference sequence). Unmatched junction bases numbered 7, after V lost 5 bases and J lost 1 base. The CDR3 is 14 amino acids. The CDR3 reads CSAFHRDSNYGYTF. Here the CDR3 DNA reads TGCAGTGCTTTCCACCGGGACAGTAACTATGGCTACACCTTC.

In regard to this clonotype: An end of the junction differs from the germline gene, which may be a read error. This chain joins TRBV7-7 and TRBJ2-2; 8 nucleotides agree with TRBD1. There are 17 residues in the CDR3. CDR1 and CDR2 from the germline V gene are SSHAT and FNYEAQ (reference sequence). The DNA of the CDR3 is TGTGCTAGCAGCCCGAACCCCGGGACAGGGAACACCGGGGAGCTGTTTTTT. Protein product: CASSPNPGTGNTGELFF.

The V and J genes are TRBV5-6 and TRBJ2-3; D is uncertain. The CDR3 sequence is 13 residues long. Trimming took off 1 base at V and 10 bases at J, with 13 bases between the two ends. From germline, CDR1 is SGHDT and CDR2 YYEEEE. In DNA, the CDR3 is TGTGCCAGCAGCTTGCTGGGGAATCTTGCGCAGTATTTT. Protein product: CASSLLGNLAQYF. The complete variable domain, with remaining parts taken from reference TRBV5-6 and TRBJ2-3, reads DAGVTQSPTHLIKTRGQQVTLRCSPKSGHDTVSWYQQALGQGPQFIFQYYEEEERQRGNFPDRFSGHQFPNYSSELNVNALLLGDSALYLCASSLLGNLAQYFGPGTRLTVL.

The rearrangement uses TRBV6-5 and TRBJ1-2, with D uncertain. CDR3 length equals 14 residues. Germline V lookup: CDR1 MNHEY, CDR2 SVGAGI. V was shortened by 3 bases and J by 4 bases, with 12 bases between the two germline ends. In DNA form, the CDR3 reads TGTGCCAGCAGTTATCTTGGCAGCCCCTATGGCTACACCTTC. Translated: CASSYLGSPYGYTF.

Note on this clonotype: A read error may explain this, as a much larger clone is one base away. The chain combines TRBV7-2 with TRBJ1-5; no reliable D call. This CDR3 has 13 amino acids. The germline CDR1 and CDR2 sequences are SGHTA and FQGNSA. Here the CDR3 reads CASSPRMNQAQHF. CDR3 coding DNA: TGTGCCAGCAGCCCTCGGATGAATCAGGCCCAGCATTTT.

The rearrangement joins TRBV6-6 to TRBJ2-7; D perhaps matches TRBD2 (5 bases). The CDR3 loop spans 12 amino acids. Germline V gene sequence: CDR1 MNHNY, CDR2 SVGAGI (reference sequence). With 6 bases removed from V and 6 bases from J, the gap between germline ends came to 12 bases. In DNA, the CDR3 is TGTGCCAGCAGATCGCTGGAGGCCGAGCAGTACTTC. Protein sequence: CASRSLEAEQYF.

This chain joins TRBV20-1 and TRBJ1-2; D uncertain. Deletions cut 0 bases from V and 6 bases from J, with 11 bases between. The CDR3 has 13 residues. CDR1 is DFQATT and CDR2 is SNEGSKA in the germline V gene (reference sequence). The CDR3 loop is CSARDRRRNGYTF. The CDR3 DNA is TGCAGTGCTAGAGATCGACGGAGGAATGGCTACACCTTC.

V and J are TRBV11-1 and TRBJ1-1, with D tentatively TRBD1 (5 bases). The germline V gene has CDR1 SGHAT and CDR2 FQDESV (reference sequence). V dropped 5 bases and J dropped 1 base, with 17 bases sitting between them. This CDR3 spans 16 amino acids. CDR3 protein: CASSLAGRDSNTEAFF. CDR3 sequence (DNA): TGTGCCAGCAGCCTTGCGGGGCGCGATTCGAACACTGAAGCTTTCTTT. Using reference TRBV11-1 and TRBJ1-1 for the parts outside the CDR3, the full variable domain is EAEVAQSPRYKITEKSQAVAFWCDPISGHATLYWYRQILGQGPELLVQFQDESVVDDSQLPKDRFSAERLKGVDSTLKIQPAELGDSAMYLCASSLAGRDSNTEAFFGQGTRLTVV.

V gene TRBV6-1 combines with J gene TRBJ2-7; D is perhaps TRBD2 (6 bases). The germline V gene encodes CDR1 MNHNS and CDR2 SASEGT. Trimming took off 6 bases at V and 6 bases at J, with 18 bases between the two ends. The CDR3 totals 14 residues. The CDR3 loop reads CASREGLHGSEQYF. The CDR3 DNA reads TGTGCCAGCAGGGAGGGACTCCATGGGTCCGAGCAGTACTTC.

The sample holds many counts of this clonotype. V is TRBV20-1 and J is TRBJ1-4; D is uncertain. Trimming pared 0 bases from V and 0 bases from J, leaving 11 bases between. Germline V gene lookup returns CDR1 DFQATT and CDR2 SNEGSKA (reference sequence). The CDR3 contains 16 residues. CDR3 in DNA: TGCAGTGCTAGAGAAGGCAGCGGAGCAACTAATGAAAAACTGTTTTTT. This codes for CSAREGSGATNEKLFF.

This sequence joins TRBV20-1 and TRBJ1-2, with TRBD1 matching 8 bases. V lost 0 bases, J lost 4 bases, and 10 bases stayed unmatched. The CDR3 runs 16 residues. Germline V CDR1 and CDR2: DFQATT, SNEGSKA (reference sequence). CDR3 region: CSARDEEQGGVYGYTF. The CDR3 DNA follows: TGCAGTGCTAGAGATGAGGAACAGGGGGGGGTCTATGGCTACACCTTC.

Regarding this clonotype: A much larger clone is a single base away; this may be a read error. A read error is likely, as this CDR3 ends without the conserved phenylalanine or tryptophan. The rearrangement uses TRBV28 and TRBJ1-2, with D possibly TRBD1 on 6 matching bases. The germline V gene has CDR1 MDHEN and CDR2 SYDVKM. V gave up 4 bases and J gave up 7 bases, with 16 bases separating them. The CDR3 runs 14 residues. The CDR3 region is CASSWGLDSSGYTL. The CDR3 bases are TGTGCCAGCAGTTGGGGCCTGGACAGTTCTGGCTACACCCTC.

This clonotype has more than one count but fewer than ten. The chain combines TRBV20-1 with TRBJ2-7, with unresolved D. V lost 1 base to trimming and J lost 3 bases, with 19 bases between them. CDR3 length equals 16 residues. CDR1 and CDR2 (germline): DFQATT, SNEGSKA (reference sequence). CDR3 nucleotides: TGCAGTGCTAGAGGGACCAGTGGGCCGAGTTACTACGAGCAGTACTTC. Protein sequence: CSARGTSGPSYYEQYF.

V gene TRBV5-8 combines with J gene TRBJ1-5, with D possibly matching TRBD1 (5 bases). CDR1 SGHTS and CDR2 YDEGEE come from the germline V gene. V lost 4 bases, J lost 0 bases, and 17 bases lay in between. The CDR3 is 17 residues long. This CDR3 reads CASSVGLDTYSNQPQHF. The DNA of the CDR3 is TGTGCCAGCAGCGTGGGCTTGGACACATATAGCAATCAGCCCCAGCATTTT.

The chain employs TRBV12-3 or TRBV12-4 and TRBJ1-6, with D uncertain. The CDR3 totals 14 residues. V was shortened by 4 bases and J by 6 bases, with 10 bases between the two germline ends. The CDR3 DNA reads as TGTGCCAGCAGTTCGGACGTTACTAATTCACCCCTCCACTTT. Its translation: CASSSDVTNSPLHF.

This chain joins TRBV4-3 and TRBJ1-1; no reliable D call. V lost 0 bases and J 7 bases, leaving 12 bases between the germline ends. The CDR3 length is 14 residues. Germline CDR1 LGHNA, CDR2 YSLEER. The CDR3 reads CASSQEPPAGEAFF. CDR3 DNA sequence: TGCGCCAGCAGCCAAGAACCCCCCGCCGGTGAAGCTTTCTTT.